The 20 T cell receptor beta chains in this list originate from one sample, sequenced in a study of blood T cell repertoires in COVID-19. Measured with immunoSEQ multiplex PCR; TCRdb has only the in-frame clones, and not every one. Altogether over 200,000 clones are present, approximately 88% being singletons, with the ten largest covering approximately 0.7%. The specimen was peripheral blood. The source is a human donor in a cohort sampled during active COVID-19.

J is TRBJ2-7 and V is TRBV27, with 9 bases fitting TRBD1. The CDR3 is 15 amino acids. CDR1 and CDR2 (germline): MNHEY, SMNVEV (reference sequence). V lost 4 bases, J lost 3 bases, and 7 bases stayed unmatched. The CDR3 nucleotides are TGTGCCAGCAGTTACCCGGGACAGGGTCTCTACGAGCAGTACTTC. Residues: CASSYPGQGLYEQYF.

On this clone: The same CDR3 can be traced to other DNA sequences in this sample. The CDR3 region is CASSLGTGTGELFF. CDR3 coding DNA: TGCGCCAGCAGCTTGGGGACGGGAACCGGGGAGCTGTTTTTT. The J gene is TRBJ2-2, the V gene TRBV5-1; TRBD2 might be the D (5 bases). The CDR3 is 14 amino acids. Germline loops: CDR1 SGHRS, CDR2 YFSETQ. The V gene lost 0 bases and the J gene lost 5 bases, with 8 bases spanning the gap.

This sequence joins TRBV7-9 and TRBJ1-5, with unresolved D. Deletions cut 5 bases from V and 10 bases from J, with 15 bases between. Germline V gives CDR1 SEHNR, CDR2 FQNEAQ (reference sequence). The CDR3 is 13 amino acids. The CDR3, as DNA: TGTGCCAGCAGCCGAATCGAGGAATCCCCCCAGCATTTT. Amino acids: CASSRIEESPQHF.

The chain links TRBV29-1 to TRBJ1-1, with TRBD1 as a possible D gene (6 bases). The CDR3 length is 14 residues. CDR1 and CDR2 (germline): SQVTM, ANQGSEA. The V end was cut by 7 bases, the J end by 0 bases, with 15 bases between. The CDR3 sequence: CSAGGGSMNTEAFF. CDR3 sequence (DNA): TGCAGCGCCGGGGGCGGGAGTATGAACACTGAAGCTTTCTTT.

The genes are TRBV7-9 and TRBJ1-3; D remains unclear. Looked up from germline, CDR1 is SEHNR and CDR2 is FQNEAQ (reference sequence). The CDR3 runs to 15 residues. Trimming pared 3 bases from V and 3 bases from J, leaving 12 bases between. CDR3 protein: CASSFGEVSGNTIYF. CDR3 nucleotides: TGTGCCAGCAGCTTCGGGGAAGTCAGTGGAAACACCATATATTTT.

This rearrangement joins TRBV4-1 to TRBJ1-4, with 7 nucleotides matching TRBD1. V shed 4 bases and J 7 bases; nucleotides not matched to a gene: 15. This CDR3 comprises 17 residues. Germline assignment: CDR1 MGHRA and CDR2 YSYEKL. The CDR3 bases are TGCGCCAGCAGCCCGCGACAGGGTCTATTCCAGGGTGAAAAACTGTTTTTT. This codes for CASSPRQGLFQGEKLFF.

Points on this clone: The sample carries other DNA sequences with the same CDR3. J is TRBJ1-2 and V is TRBV30; D is unresolved. V dropped 3 bases and J dropped 1 base, with 6 bases sitting between them. The V gene's germline CDR1 is GTSNPN and CDR2 SVGIG (reference sequence). There are 12 residues in the CDR3. CDR3 DNA: TGTGCCTGGAGCGGAGTTAACTATGGCTACACCTTC. This sequence encodes CAWSGVNYGYTF.

The V and J genes are TRBV4-2 and TRBJ2-1, with 7 bases matching TRBD1. The J segment lost 8 bases and the V segment lost 4 bases, leaving 11 bases of the junction unmatched. CDR1 and CDR2 (germline): LGHNA, YNFKEQ. The CDR3 length is 15 residues. In DNA, the CDR3 is TGTGCCAGCAGCCCTGGCGACAGGGCCGTCGATGAGCAGTTCTTC. Its protein product is CASSPGDRAVDEQFF.

This clone was picked up one time. This sequence joins TRBV6-2 or TRBV6-3 and TRBJ2-7; 8 bases fit TRBD1. After removal of 2 bases from V and 2 bases from J, the junction contained 5 bases not matched to a gene. The CDR3 covers 15 residues. In germline, CDR1 is MNHEY, CDR2 SVGEGT. CDR3 sequence: CASSYTGTGAYEQYF. The CDR3 coding sequence is TGTGCCAGCAGTTACACCGGGACAGGCGCCTACGAGCAGTACTTC.

V usage is TRBV5-4 and J usage is TRBJ2-1; 13 nucleotides align to TRBD2. V lost 3 bases, J lost 0 bases, and 3 bases stayed unmatched. Germline values: CDR1 SGHNT, CDR2 YYREEE (reference sequence). The CDR3 covers 17 residues. The CDR3 DNA reads TGTGCCAGCAGCTCAGGACTAGCGGGGGTCTCCTACAATGAGCAGTTCTTC. Its protein product is CASSSGLAGVSYNEQFF.

V and J are TRBV6-5 and TRBJ1-2; 10 bases agree with TRBD1. Germline CDR1 MNHEY, CDR2 SVGAGI. J was trimmed by 6 bases and V by 2 bases; bases with no gene match: 6. The CDR3 extends over 15 amino acids. The DNA for the CDR3 is TGTGCCAGCAGTTACCCTGGGACAGGGGTGGATGGCTACACCTTC. Translating it yields CASSYPGTGVDGYTF.

J is TRBJ1-5 and V is TRBV6-4; D perhaps matches TRBD1 (6 bases). The CDR3 length is 14 residues. Trimming took off 3 bases at V and 2 bases at J, with 8 bases between the two ends. Germline CDR1 MRHNA, CDR2 SNTAGT. CDR3 loop: CASSETGRNQPQHF. Here the CDR3 DNA reads TGTGCCAGCAGTGAGACAGGCCGCAATCAGCCCCAGCATTTT.

The V call is TRBV6-2 or TRBV6-3, the J call TRBJ2-7, with D possibly being TRBD2 (5 bases). CDR3 length equals 14 residues. CDR1 is MNHEY and CDR2 is SVGEGT in the germline V gene. V lost 5 bases to trimming and J lost 9 bases, with 20 bases between them. The CDR3 here is CASSTYTALEGQYF. CDR3 DNA: TGTGCCAGCAGTACGTATACAGCCCTCGAGGGGCAGTACTTC.

V gene TRBV7-2 combines with J gene TRBJ2-5; 8 nucleotides line up with TRBD1. Germline CDR1 is SGHTA and CDR2 is FQGNSA. The CDR3 totals 13 residues. Trimming cost V 5 bases and J 2 bases; bases outside gene matches: 1. The CDR3 sequence is CASSRQGQETQYF. The CDR3 DNA follows: TGTGCCAGCAGCCGACAGGGGCAAGAGACCCAGTACTTC.

V usage is TRBV10-1 and J usage is TRBJ2-7; possibly TRBD1 for D (5 bases). Germline CDR1 WNHNN, CDR2 SYGVQD (reference sequence). Trimming removed 4 bases from V and 3 bases from J, with 10 bases in between. The CDR3 is made up of 13 amino acids. CDR3 nucleotide sequence: TGCGCCAGCAGTGCAGGGTTAGGCTACGAGCAGTACTTC. This encodes CASSAGLGYEQYF.

The chain employs TRBV3-1 (or the pseudogene TRBV3-2) and TRBJ2-7, with D hard to call. V gave up 1 base and J gave up 1 base, with 14 bases separating them. Per germline, CDR1 LGHDT and CDR2 YNNKEL (reference sequence). The CDR3 contains 16 residues. CDR3 nucleotide sequence: TGTGCCAGCAGCCAAGGTTTGATACAATTATCCTACGAGCAGTACTTC. Its protein product is CASSQGLIQLSYEQYF.

This rearrangement joins TRBV5-1 to TRBJ1-4; the D gene is possibly TRBD1 (6 bases). From germline, CDR1 is SGHRS and CDR2 YFSETQ. V gave up 2 bases and J gave up 6 bases, with 17 bases separating them. The CDR3 covers 16 residues. The CDR3 DNA is TGCGCCAGCAGCTTAAATGGGGACCGGACAGATGAAAAACTGTTTTTT. This codes for CASSLNGDRTDEKLFF. Looking up the rest from reference TRBV5-1 and TRBJ1-4 gives the full variable domain: KAGVTQTPRYLIKTRGQQVTLSCSPISGHRSVSWYQQTPGQGLQFLFEYFSETQRNKGNFPGRFSGRQFSNSRSEMNVSTLELGDSALYLCASSLNGDRTDEKLFFGSGTQLSVL.

V and J are TRBV4-3 and TRBJ1-5; weak D call: TRBD1 (5 bases). CDR1 LGHNA and CDR2 YSLEER come from the germline V gene. V lost 0 bases and J lost 9, with 18 bases in between. The CDR3 consists of 16 residues. In DNA form, the CDR3 reads TGCGCCAGCAGCCAAGATCTGGGCAGGGTCGGCTGGCCCCAGCATTTT. Translating it yields CASSQDLGRVGWPQHF.

The CDR3 protein is CASSLDSKPQYF. The CDR3 region has the DNA TGTGCCAGCAGCTTAGATAGTAAACCCCAGTACTTC. The chain is built from TRBV11-3 and TRBJ2-5; D is unresolved. CDR3 length: 12 residues. Germline CDR1 and CDR2: SGHNT and YENEEA. The V gene lost 0 bases and the J gene lost 9 bases, with 8 bases spanning the gap.

The CDR3 region has the DNA TGTGCCAGCTCACCACCCGGGACAGGGGGCCTAGATACGCAGTATTTT. Protein: CASSPPGTGGLDTQYF. This rearrangement joins TRBV18 to TRBJ2-3, with 12 bases that match TRBD1. The CDR3 length is 16 residues. The germline CDR1 and CDR2 sequences are KGHSH and LQKENI. J lost 5 bases, V lost 0 bases, and 3 bases had no gene match.